This T cell receptor (beta chain) was captured by sequencing in a study of T cells in Graves' hyperthyroidism and ophthalmopathy. Study-level results: A model using 13 V-J features told ophthalmopathy apart from stable hyperthyroidism. Most expanded thyroid clonotypes above 0.001 recurred in blood.

The CDR3 runs to 10 residues. CDR1 and CDR2 (germline): GTSNPN, SVGIG (reference sequence). Trimming cost V 7 bases and J 8 bases, with 11 bases left between them. This clonotype was found many times. Its antigen is not identified. From RNA transcripts, TCR beta CDR3 regions were amplified. TCR CDR3 regions were first amplified by RT-PCR with HTBI primers. TCRdb independently ran MiXCR on the multiplex PCR reads; one entry per CDR3 protein. The repertoire holds approximately 510,000 distinct CDR3 sequences, 20% to 25% seen once, with about 25% in the top ten. Sequencing was performed on blood. This TCR was recovered from a man in his late teens or twenties with Graves' hyperthyroidism. V is TRBV30 and J is TRBJ1-2; the D is unclear. In nucleotides, the CDR3 is TGTGCCTCCTTTAAGGTCGGCTACACCTTC. Translating gives CASFKVGYTF.